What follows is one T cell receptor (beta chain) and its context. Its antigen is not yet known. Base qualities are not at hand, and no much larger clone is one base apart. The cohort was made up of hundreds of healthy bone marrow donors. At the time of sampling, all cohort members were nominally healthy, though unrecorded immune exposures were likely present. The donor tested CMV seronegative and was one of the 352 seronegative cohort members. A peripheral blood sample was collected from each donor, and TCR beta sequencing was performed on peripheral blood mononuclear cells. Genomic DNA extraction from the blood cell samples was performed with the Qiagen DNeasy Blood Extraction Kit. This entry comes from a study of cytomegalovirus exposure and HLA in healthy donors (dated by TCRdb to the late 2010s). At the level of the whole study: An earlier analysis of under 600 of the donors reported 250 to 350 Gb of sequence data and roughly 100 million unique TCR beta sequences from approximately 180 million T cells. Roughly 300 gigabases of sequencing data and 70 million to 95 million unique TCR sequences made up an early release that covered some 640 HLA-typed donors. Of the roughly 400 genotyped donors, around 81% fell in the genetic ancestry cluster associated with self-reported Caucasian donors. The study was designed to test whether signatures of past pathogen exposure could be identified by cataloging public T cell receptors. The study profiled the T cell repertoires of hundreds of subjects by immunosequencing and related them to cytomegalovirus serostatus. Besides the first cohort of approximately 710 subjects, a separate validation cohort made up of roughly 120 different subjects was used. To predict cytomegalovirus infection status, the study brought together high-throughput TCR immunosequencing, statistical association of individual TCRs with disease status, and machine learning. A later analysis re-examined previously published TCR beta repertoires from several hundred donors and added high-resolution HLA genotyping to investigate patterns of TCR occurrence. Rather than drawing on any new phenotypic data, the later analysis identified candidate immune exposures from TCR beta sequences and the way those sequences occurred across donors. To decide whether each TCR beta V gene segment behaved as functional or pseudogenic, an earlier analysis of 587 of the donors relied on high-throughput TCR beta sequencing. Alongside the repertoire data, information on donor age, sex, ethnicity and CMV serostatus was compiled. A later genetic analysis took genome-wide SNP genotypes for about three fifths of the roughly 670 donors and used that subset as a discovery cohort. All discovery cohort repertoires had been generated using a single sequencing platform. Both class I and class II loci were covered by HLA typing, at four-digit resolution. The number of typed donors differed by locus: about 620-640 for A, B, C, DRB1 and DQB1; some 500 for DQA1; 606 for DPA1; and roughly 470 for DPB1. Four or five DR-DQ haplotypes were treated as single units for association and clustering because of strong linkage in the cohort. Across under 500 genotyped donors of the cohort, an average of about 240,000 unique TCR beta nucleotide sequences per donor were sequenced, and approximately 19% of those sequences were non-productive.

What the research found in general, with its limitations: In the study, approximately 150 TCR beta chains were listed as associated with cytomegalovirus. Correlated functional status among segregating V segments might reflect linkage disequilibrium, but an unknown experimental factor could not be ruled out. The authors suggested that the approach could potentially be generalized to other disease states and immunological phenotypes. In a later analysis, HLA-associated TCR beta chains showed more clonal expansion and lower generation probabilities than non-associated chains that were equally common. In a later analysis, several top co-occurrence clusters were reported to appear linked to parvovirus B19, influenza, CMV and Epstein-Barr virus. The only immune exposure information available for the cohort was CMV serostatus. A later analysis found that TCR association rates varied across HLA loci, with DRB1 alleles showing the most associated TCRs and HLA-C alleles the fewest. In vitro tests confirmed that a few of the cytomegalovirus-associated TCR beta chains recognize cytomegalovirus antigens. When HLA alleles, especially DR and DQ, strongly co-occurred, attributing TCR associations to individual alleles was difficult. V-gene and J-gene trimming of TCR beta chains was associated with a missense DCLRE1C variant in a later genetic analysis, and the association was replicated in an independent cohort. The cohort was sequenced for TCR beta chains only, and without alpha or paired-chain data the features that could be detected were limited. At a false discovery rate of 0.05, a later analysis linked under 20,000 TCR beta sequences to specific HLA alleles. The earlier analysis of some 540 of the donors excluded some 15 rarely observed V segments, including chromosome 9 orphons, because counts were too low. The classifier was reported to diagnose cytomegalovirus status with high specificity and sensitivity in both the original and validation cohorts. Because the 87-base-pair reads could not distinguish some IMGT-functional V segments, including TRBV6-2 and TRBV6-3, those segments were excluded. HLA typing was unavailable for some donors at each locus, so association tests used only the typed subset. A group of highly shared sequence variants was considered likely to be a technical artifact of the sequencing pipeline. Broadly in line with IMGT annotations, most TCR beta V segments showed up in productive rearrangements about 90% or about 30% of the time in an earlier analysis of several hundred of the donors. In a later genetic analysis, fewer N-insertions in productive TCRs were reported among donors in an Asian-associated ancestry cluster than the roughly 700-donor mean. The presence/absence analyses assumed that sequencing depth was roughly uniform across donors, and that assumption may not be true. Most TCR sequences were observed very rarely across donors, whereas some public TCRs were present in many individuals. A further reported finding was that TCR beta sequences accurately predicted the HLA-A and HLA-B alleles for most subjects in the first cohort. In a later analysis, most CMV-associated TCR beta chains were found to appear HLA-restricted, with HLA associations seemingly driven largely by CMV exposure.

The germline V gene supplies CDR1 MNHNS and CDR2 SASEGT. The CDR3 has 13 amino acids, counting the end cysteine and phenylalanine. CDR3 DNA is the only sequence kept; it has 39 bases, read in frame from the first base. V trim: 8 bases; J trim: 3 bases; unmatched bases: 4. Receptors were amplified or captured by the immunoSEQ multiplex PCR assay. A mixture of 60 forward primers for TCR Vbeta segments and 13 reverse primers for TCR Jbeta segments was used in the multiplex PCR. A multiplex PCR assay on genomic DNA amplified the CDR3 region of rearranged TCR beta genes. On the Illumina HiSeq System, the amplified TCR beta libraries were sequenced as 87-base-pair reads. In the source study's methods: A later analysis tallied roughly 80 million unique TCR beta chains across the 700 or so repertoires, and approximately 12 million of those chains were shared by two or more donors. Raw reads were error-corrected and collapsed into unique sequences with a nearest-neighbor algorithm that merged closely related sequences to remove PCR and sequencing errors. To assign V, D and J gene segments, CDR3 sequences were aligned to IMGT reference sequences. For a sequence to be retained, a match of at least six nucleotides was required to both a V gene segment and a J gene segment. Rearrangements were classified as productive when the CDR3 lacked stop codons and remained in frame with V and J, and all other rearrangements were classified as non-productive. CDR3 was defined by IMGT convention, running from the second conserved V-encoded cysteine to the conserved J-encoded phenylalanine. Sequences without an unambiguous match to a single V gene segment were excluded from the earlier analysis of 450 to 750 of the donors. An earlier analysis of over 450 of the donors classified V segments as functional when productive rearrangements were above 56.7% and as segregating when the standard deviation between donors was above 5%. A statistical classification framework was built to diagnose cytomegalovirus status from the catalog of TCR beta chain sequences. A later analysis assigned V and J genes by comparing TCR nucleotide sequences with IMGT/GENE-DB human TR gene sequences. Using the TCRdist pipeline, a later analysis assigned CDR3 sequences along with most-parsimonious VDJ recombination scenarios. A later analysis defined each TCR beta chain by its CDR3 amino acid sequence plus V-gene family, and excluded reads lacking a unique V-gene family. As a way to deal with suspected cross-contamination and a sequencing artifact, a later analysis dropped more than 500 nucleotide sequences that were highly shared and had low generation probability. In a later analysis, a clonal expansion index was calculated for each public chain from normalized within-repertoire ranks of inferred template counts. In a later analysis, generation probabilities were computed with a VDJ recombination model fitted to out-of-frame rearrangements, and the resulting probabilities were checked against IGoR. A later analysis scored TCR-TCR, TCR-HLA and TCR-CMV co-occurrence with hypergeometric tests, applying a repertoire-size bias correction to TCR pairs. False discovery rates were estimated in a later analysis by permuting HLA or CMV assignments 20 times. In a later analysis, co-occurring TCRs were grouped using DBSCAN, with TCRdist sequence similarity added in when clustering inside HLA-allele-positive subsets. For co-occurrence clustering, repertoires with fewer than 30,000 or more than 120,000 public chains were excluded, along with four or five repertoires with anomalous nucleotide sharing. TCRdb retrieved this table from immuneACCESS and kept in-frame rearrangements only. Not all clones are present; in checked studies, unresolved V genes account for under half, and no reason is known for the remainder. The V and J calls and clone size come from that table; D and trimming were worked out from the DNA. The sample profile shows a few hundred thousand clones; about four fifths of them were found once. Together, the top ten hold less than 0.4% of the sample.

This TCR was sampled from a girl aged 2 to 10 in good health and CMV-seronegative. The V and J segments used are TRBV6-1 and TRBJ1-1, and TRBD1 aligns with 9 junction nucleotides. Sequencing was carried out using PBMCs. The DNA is TGTGCCAGCCACAGGGGGCGCGACACTGAAGCTTTCTTT. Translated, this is CASHRGRDTEAFF.